The 31 T cell receptor beta chains in this list originate from one sample, sequenced in a study of blood T cells in healthy people across ages (dated by TCRdb to between 2014 and 2016). Library preparation employed 5' RACE. The instrument given in TCRdb is Illumina HiSeq 2500. A second about 7 to 12 cycle PCR used a sample-barcoded 5' primer and a J-beta primer mix. The public reads were reanalyzed by TCRdb: fastp trimming at Q25, MiXCR alignment, in-frame beta chains only. Entries that share a CDR3 protein sequence are merged under the most common genes and DNA. The sample table holds over 1,300,000 distinct CDR3 sequences, of which approximately 59% were seen once. Over 6.5% of the sample is in the top ten clones. The sequenced material came from blood. The receptors originated from a man younger than 30 in good health.

The gene calls are TRBV7-2 and TRBJ2-3, with 8 bases lining up with TRBD2. CDR1 is SGHTA and CDR2 is FQGNSA in the germline V gene. The CDR3 is 15 residues long. J gave up 1 base and V 5 bases, and 5 bases lay outside the gene matches. The CDR3: CASSPSGLRTDTQYF. Here the CDR3 DNA reads TGTGCCAGCAGCCCTAGCGGGCTACGCACAGATACGCAGTATTTT.

This chain links TRBV7-2 with TRBJ2-3; 13 positions match TRBD2. The CDR3 has 19 residues. Germline-derived CDR1 and CDR2 are SGHTA and FQGNSA. J was trimmed by 2 bases and V by 4 bases; bases with no gene match: 12. CDR3 in amino acids: CASSSPVRLAGGHTDTQYF. The CDR3, as DNA: TGTGCCAGCAGCTCACCAGTGAGACTAGCGGGGGGCCACACAGATACGCAGTATTTT.

Worth noting for this clonotype: This could be a read error, since a much larger clone is one nucleotide away. The V gene is TRBV9, the J gene TRBJ1-2; D ambiguous. The CDR3 runs 10 residues. The ends were cut back, 3 bases at V and 7 bases at J, with 4 bases in the middle. Looked up from germline, CDR1 is SGDLS and CDR2 is YYNGEE. CDR3 region: CASSGFGYTF. The CDR3 region has the DNA TGTGCCAGCAGCGGCTTTGGCTACACCTTC.

The chain is built from TRBV20-1 and TRBJ1-3, with 10 bases lining up with TRBD1. The trim removed 5 bases at V and 3 bases at J, leaving 7 bases unmatched. Germline loops: CDR1 DFQATT, CDR2 SNEGSKA (reference sequence). The CDR3 is 15 amino acids. The CDR3 spells CSAGGQGSGGNTIYF. Written as DNA, the CDR3 is TGCAGTGCTGGGGGACAGGGGTCTGGTGGAAACACCATATATTTT.

This clonotype has a single count. V gene TRBV25-1 combines with J gene TRBJ1-2, with D perhaps TRBD1 (5 bases). Germline CDR1 is MGHDK and CDR2 is SYGVNS. The V end was cut by 10 bases, the J end by 3 bases, with 18 bases between. The CDR3 has 14 residues. The CDR3, as DNA: TGTGCCAACGTGAAGATGACAGAAGACTATGGCTACACCTTC. As protein: CANVKMTEDYGYTF.

This sequence joins TRBV6-2 or TRBV6-3 and TRBJ2-5; TRBD1 matches at 8 bases. The J call is uncertain, as TRBJ2-7 better fits the DNA end. Looked up from germline, CDR1 is MNHEY and CDR2 is SVGEGT. The CDR3 sequence is 14 residues long. CDR3 sequence reads: CASSKRQGRGEQYF. CDR3 nucleotides: TGTGCCAGCAGTAAACGACAGGGGCGAGGCGAGCAGTACTTC.

This chain connects TRBV4-1 to TRBJ1-1; perhaps TRBD1 as D (5 bases). Germline assignment: CDR1 MGHRA and CDR2 YSYEKL. CDR3 size: 15 residues. V was pared by 4 bases and J by 1 base, with 13 bases between. The CDR3 protein is CASSPLGRANTEAFF. For the CDR3, the DNA is TGCGCCAGCAGCCCCCTCGGCAGGGCGAACACTGAAGCTTTCTTT.

The chain carries TRBV6-2 or TRBV6-3 and TRBJ1-5; D perhaps matches TRBD1 (5 bases). CDR1 and CDR2 from the germline V gene are MNHEY and SVGEGT. The CDR3 totals 15 residues. V lost 1 base to trimming and J lost 4 bases, with 11 bases between them. Here the CDR3 DNA reads TGTGCCAGCAGTTACTTCAGGGTGGATAATCAGCCCCAGCATTTT. Encoded protein: CASSYFRVDNQPQHF.

The CDR3 DNA reads TGTGCCAGCAGCTTACACTCTACAGGGCTAGGCTATGGCTACACCTTC. It encodes CASSLHSTGLGYGYTF. The rearrangement uses TRBV7-9 and TRBJ1-2; the D gene is possibly TRBD1 (6 bases). Germline lookup yields CDR1 SEHNR and CDR2 FQNEAQ (reference sequence). The CDR3 spans 16 residues. Trimming shortened V by 2 bases and J by 4 bases, and 17 bases separated the two germline ends.

The chain recombines TRBV7-9 with TRBJ2-3, with D perhaps matching TRBD2 (6 bases). The V and J ends lost 7 bases and 3 bases respectively, with 17 bases between them. This CDR3 has 15 residues. From germline, CDR1 is SEHNR and CDR2 FQNEAQ (reference sequence). CDR3 nucleotides: TGTGCCAGCACACCTAGCGCCTCACTTACAGATACGCAGTATTTT. Translated: CASTPSASLTDTQYF.

The genes are TRBV7-9 and TRBJ2-4, with 7 bases that match TRBD1. With the DNA end fitting TRBJ2-7 better, the J assignment may be wrong. The germline CDR1 and CDR2 sequences are SEHNR and FQNEAQ (reference sequence). The length of the CDR3 is 16 residues. The CDR3 is CASSDLQGKTFYEQYF. Here the CDR3 DNA reads TGTGCCAGCAGCGACCTACAGGGGAAAACGTTCTACGAGCAGTACTTC.

This clonotype was seen only a few times. With a much larger clone just one base away, this may be a read error. The rearrangement links TRBV5-1 to TRBJ2-6; 7 bases are a match to TRBD1. This CDR3 has 16 amino acids. The germline V gene encodes CDR1 SGHRS and CDR2 YFSETQ. Trimming removed 7 bases from V and 1 base from J; junction bases left unmatched: 8. Here the CDR3 reads CASSYMTGSGANVLTF. DNA for the CDR3: TGCGCCAGCTCGTATATGACAGGGTCTGGGGCCAACGTCCTGACTTTC.

This clonotype has only one observation. The chain employs TRBV4-1 and TRBJ2-1, with 8 bases fitting TRBD2. The germline V gene has CDR1 MGHRA and CDR2 YSYEKL. The CDR3 covers 15 residues. Trimming took 1 base from V and 4 from J; bases not matched to a gene: 3. DNA of the CDR3: TGCGCCAGCAGCCAAGCTAGCGGGCCGTACAATGAGCAGTTCTTC. Encoded protein: CASSQASGPYNEQFF.

This chain connects TRBV5-8 to TRBJ2-3; maybe TRBD1 (5 bases). V was trimmed by 3 bases and J by 3 bases, leaving 17 bases between them. The CDR3 consists of 16 residues. Germline assignment: CDR1 SGHTS and CDR2 YDEGEE. CDR3 region: CASSSWGDGRTDTQYF. DNA of the CDR3: TGTGCCAGCAGCTCCTGGGGCGATGGACGAACAGATACGCAGTATTTT.

The chain combines TRBV6-6 with TRBJ2-7; 10 bases fit TRBD1. Germline loops: CDR1 MNHNY, CDR2 SVGAGI (reference sequence). After removal of 5 bases from V and 5 bases from J, the junction contained 6 bases not matched to a gene. The CDR3 loop spans 14 amino acids. Written as DNA, the CDR3 is TGTGCCAGCAGTGTCCGGGACAGGGGACACGAGCAGTACTTC. This codes for CASSVRDRGHEQYF.

The rearrangement joins TRBV19 to TRBJ1-4; the D is unclear. Trimming removed 5 bases from V and 7 bases from J, with 20 bases in between. The CDR3 consists of 16 residues. Germline loops: CDR1 LNHDA, CDR2 SQIVND (reference sequence). CDR3 protein: CASSSELTDVREKLFF. The CDR3 DNA reads TGTGCCAGTAGTTCGGAGTTAACAGACGTGCGTGAAAAACTGTTTTTT.

DNA of the CDR3: TGTGCCAGTACCCTCAGGGAGCCGGAAGCTTTCTTT. Protein product: CASTLREPEAFF. The chain combines TRBV6-1 with TRBJ1-1, with D possibly being TRBD1 (5 bases). Germline CDR1 and CDR2: MNHNS and SASEGT. With 9 bases removed from V and 8 bases from J, the gap between germline ends came to 16 bases. This CDR3 is 12 amino acids long.

The chain joins TRBV30 to TRBJ1-4, with a weak D call TRBD1 (6 bases). Per germline, CDR1 GTSNPN and CDR2 SVGIG (reference sequence). The V end was cut by 5 bases, the J end by 4 bases, with 11 bases between. This CDR3 region has 13 residues. CDR3 residues: CAWAGADNEKLFF. In DNA, the CDR3 is TGTGCCTGGGCAGGGGCTGATAATGAAAAACTGTTTTTT. Full variable domain (rest looked up from reference TRBV30 and TRBJ1-4): SQTIHQWPATLVQPVGSPLSLECTVEGTSNPNLYWYRQAAGRGLQLLFYSVGIGQISSEVPQNLSASRPQDRQFILSSKKLLLSDSGFYLCAWAGADNEKLFFGSGTQLSVL.

J is TRBJ1-5 and V is TRBV12-3 or TRBV12-4, with D unclear. The CDR3 is 14 residues long. Trimming left V 1 base short and J 6 bases short, with 10 bases between. CDR3 DNA: TGTGCCAGCAGTTTAGGGCTGGGTACTCAGCCCCAGCATTTT. Amino acid sequence: CASSLGLGTQPQHF.

This chain joins TRBV9 and TRBJ2-7; D not resolved. Trimming took 0 bases from V and 6 from J, leaving 13 bases between them. Germline CDR1 and CDR2: SGDLS and YYNGEE. The CDR3 runs 14 residues. The CDR3: CASSVGSLPVEQYF. The CDR3 nucleotides read TGTGCCAGCAGCGTAGGATCTTTACCCGTCGAGCAGTACTTC.

J is TRBJ2-6 and V is TRBV10-3, with a possible D match to TRBD1 (6 bases). Per the germline V gene, CDR1 is ENHRY and CDR2 is SYGVKD. Trimming took off 8 bases at V and 0 bases at J, with 14 bases between the two ends. The CDR3 totals 16 residues. This chain's CDR3 is CAISPGAISGANVLTF. Written as DNA, the CDR3 is TGTGCCATCTCCCCAGGGGCAATCTCTGGGGCCAACGTCCTGACTTTC.

This sequence joins TRBV4-2 and TRBJ1-1, with 7 bases matching TRBD1. CDR3 size: 16 residues. V was clipped by 5 bases and J by 6 bases; unmatched bases: 15. Germline lookup yields CDR1 LGHNA and CDR2 YNFKEQ. The CDR3, as DNA: TGTGCCAGCAGCAAGACCCCGGGACAGCGGGGTGCTGAAGCTTTCTTT. Protein product: CASSKTPGQRGAEAFF.

This clonotype was counted between two and nine times. The chain is built from TRBV9 and TRBJ2-7; D is unresolved. CDR3 length equals 15 residues. Trimming removed 1 base at V and 1 base at J, with 12 bases between. CDR1 and CDR2 (germline): SGDLS, YYNGEE. The CDR3 DNA reads TGTGCCAGCAGCGTAAGTGACCTCTTTTCCTACGAGCAGTACTTC. This gives the protein CASSVSDLFSYEQYF.

The J gene is TRBJ2-3, the V gene TRBV7-2; D is unresolved. With 2 bases removed from V and 3 bases from J, the gap between germline ends came to 18 bases. CDR1 and CDR2 (germline): SGHTA, FQGNSA. This CDR3 region has 17 residues. As DNA, the CDR3 is TGTGCCAGCAGCTTATGGAGTACTACGGTCCGGACAGATACGCAGTATTTT. Its protein is CASSLWSTTVRTDTQYF.

In its sample, this clonotype was seen a few times. This chain uses TRBV29-1 with TRBJ2-5; D unclear. Trimming shortened V by 0 bases and J by 5 bases, and 13 bases separated the two germline ends. Per the germline V gene, CDR1 is SQVTM and CDR2 is ANQGSEA. This CDR3 spans 14 amino acids. The CDR3, as DNA: TGCAGCGTTGAAGATCCAAGGGCCGGGGAGACCCAGTACTTC. Residues: CSVEDPRAGETQYF.

V and J are TRBV3-1 and TRBJ2-7; 13 bases map to TRBD2. The J call is in doubt because the DNA end fits TRBJ2-5 better. Germline CDR1 reads LGHDT; CDR2 reads YNNKEL (reference sequence). CDR3 length: 17 amino acids. This chain's CDR3 is CASSQDYTSGRVETQYF. CDR3 DNA sequence: TGTGCCAGCAGCCAAGACTATACTAGCGGGAGGGTGGAGACCCAGTACTTC.

This chain joins TRBV7-6 and TRBJ2-7; D tentatively fits TRBD1 or TRBD2 (5 bases each). The ends were cut back, 3 bases at V and 3 bases at J, with 12 bases in the middle. CDR3 length: 14 residues. Germline values: CDR1 SGHVS, CDR2 FNYEAQ. The CDR3 region is CASSFGGSHYEQYF. Here the CDR3 DNA reads TGTGCCAGCAGCTTTGGGGGATCGCACTACGAGCAGTACTTC.

The chain recombines TRBV6-5 with TRBJ2-7; possibly TRBD1 for D (5 bases). Germline assignment: CDR1 MNHEY and CDR2 SVGAGI. V was clipped by 1 base and J by 6 bases, with 7 bases between them. The CDR3 consists of 12 residues. The CDR3 here is CASSYFRGEQYF. CDR3 sequence (DNA): TGTGCCAGCAGTTACTTTAGGGGCGAGCAGTACTTC.

The chain has TRBV15 and TRBJ1-1; D call uncertain. V lost 6 bases and J lost 0, with 14 bases in between. Looked up from germline, CDR1 is LNHNV and CDR2 is YYDKDF (reference sequence). The CDR3 consists of 15 residues. The CDR3 DNA follows: TGTGCCACCAGAGCCCCCAAGGACGTGAACACTGAAGCTTTCTTT. This encodes CATRAPKDVNTEAFF.

Notes on this clonotype: A read error may account for a junction end that differs from germline. The chain links TRBV6-5 to TRBJ2-1; D may match TRBD1 or TRBD2 (5 bases each). Germline V CDR1 and CDR2: MNHEY, SVGAGI. The CDR3 has 13 amino acids. CDR3 residues: CVSSKGRFNEQFF. The DNA for the CDR3 is TGTGTCAGCAGCAAGGGACGGTTTAATGAGCAGTTCTTC.

The rearrangement links TRBV5-1 to TRBJ2-2; D unclear. V lost 4 bases and J lost 1, with 8 bases in between. CDR1 is SGHRS, CDR2 YFSETQ, per germline. The CDR3 totals 14 residues. In DNA, the CDR3 is TGCGCCAGCAGCGTTACCGAGAACACCGGGGAGCTGTTTTTT. Translation: CASSVTENTGELFF.